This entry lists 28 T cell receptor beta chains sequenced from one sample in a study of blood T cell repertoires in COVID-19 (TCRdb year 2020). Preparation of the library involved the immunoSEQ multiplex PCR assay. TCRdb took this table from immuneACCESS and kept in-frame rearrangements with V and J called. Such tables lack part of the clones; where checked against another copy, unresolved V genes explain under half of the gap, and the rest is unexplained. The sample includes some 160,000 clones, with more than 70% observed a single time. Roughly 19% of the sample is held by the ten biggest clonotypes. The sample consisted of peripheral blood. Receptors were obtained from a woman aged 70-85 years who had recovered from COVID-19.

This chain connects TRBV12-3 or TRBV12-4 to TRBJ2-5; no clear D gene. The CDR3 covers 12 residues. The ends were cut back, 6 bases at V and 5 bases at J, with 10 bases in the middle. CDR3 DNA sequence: TGTGCCAGCAGCCTGCGCCCGGAGACCCAGTACTTC. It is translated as CASSLRPETQYF.

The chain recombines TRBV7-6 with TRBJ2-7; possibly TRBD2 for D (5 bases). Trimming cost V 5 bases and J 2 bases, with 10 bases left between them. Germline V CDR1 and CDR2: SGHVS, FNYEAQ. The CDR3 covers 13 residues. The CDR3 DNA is TGTGCCAGCAGCCCACCCGGGGCCTACGAGCAGTACTTC. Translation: CASSPPGAYEQYF.

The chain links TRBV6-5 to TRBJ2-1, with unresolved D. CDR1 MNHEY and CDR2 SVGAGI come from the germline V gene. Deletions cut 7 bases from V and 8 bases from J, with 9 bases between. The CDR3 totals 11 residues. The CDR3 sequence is CASTRSYEQFF. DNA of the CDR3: TGTGCCAGCACCCGGAGTTATGAGCAGTTCTTC.

The CDR3 nucleotides read TGTGCCAGCAGTCACCCCCTGGGGGGGTTTTCCTACGAGCAGTACTTC. Its translation is CASSHPLGGFSYEQYF. The chain has TRBV6-6 and TRBJ2-7; 7 nucleotides align to TRBD2. CDR3 length: 16 residues. V lost 5 bases, J lost 1 base, and 11 bases stayed unmatched. In germline, CDR1 is MNHNY, CDR2 SVGAGI (reference sequence).

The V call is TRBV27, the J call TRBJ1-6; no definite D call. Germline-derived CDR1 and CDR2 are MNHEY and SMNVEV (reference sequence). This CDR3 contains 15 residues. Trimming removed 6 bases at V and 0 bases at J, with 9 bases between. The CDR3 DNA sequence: TGTGCCAGCAGAGAGGTGAGCTCCTATAATTCACCCCTCCACTTT. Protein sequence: CASREVSSYNSPLHF.

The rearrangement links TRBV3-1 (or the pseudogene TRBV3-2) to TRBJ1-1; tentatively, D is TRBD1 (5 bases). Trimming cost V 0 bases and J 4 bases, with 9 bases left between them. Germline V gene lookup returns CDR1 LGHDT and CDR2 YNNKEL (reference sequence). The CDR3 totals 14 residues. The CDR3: CASSQEGGGTEAFF. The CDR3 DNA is TGTGCCAGCAGCCAAGAGGGGGGGGGCACTGAAGCTTTCTTT.

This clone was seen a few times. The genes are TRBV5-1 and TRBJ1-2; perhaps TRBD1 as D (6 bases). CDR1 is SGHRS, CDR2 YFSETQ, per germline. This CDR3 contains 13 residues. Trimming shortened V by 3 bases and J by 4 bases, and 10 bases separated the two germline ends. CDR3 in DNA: TGCGCCAGCAGCTGGGACACCACCTATGGCTACACCTTC. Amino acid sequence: CASSWDTTYGYTF.

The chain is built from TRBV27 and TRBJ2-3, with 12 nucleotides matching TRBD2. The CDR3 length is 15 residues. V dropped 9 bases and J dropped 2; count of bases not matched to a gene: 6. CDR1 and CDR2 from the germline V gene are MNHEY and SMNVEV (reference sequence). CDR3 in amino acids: CARKTSGGLTDTQYF. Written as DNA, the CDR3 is TGTGCCAGGAAGACTAGCGGGGGCCTCACAGATACGCAGTATTTT.

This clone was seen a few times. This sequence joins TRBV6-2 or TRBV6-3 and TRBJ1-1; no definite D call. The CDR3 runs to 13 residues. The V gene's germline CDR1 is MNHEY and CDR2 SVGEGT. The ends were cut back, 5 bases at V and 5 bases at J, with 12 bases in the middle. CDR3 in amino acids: CASSTGVGTEAFF. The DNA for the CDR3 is TGTGCCAGCAGTACCGGGGTTGGGACTGAAGCTTTCTTT.

The CDR3 reads CASSRRDRVETQYF. The CDR3 DNA follows: TGTGCCAGCAGCCGCCGGGACAGGGTCGAGACCCAGTACTTC. This chain joins TRBV6-5 and TRBJ2-5; the match to TRBD1 covers 9 bases. Losses at the gene ends were 6 bases for V and 5 bases for J; bases not matched to a gene: 7. Germline V gene data show CDR1 as MNHEY and CDR2 as SVGAGI. This CDR3 comprises 14 residues.

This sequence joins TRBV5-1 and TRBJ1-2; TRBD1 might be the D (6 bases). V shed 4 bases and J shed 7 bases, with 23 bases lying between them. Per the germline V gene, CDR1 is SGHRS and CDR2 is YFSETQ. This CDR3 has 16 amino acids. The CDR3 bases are TGCGCCAGCAGCCAGACCGGGGACACCCAAGGGACTGGCTACACCTTC. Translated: CASSQTGDTQGTGYTF.

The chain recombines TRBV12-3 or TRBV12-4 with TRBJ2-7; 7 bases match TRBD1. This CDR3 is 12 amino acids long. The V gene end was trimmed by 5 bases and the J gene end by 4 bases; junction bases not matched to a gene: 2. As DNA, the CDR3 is TGTGCCAGCAGTCCGGACAGGTACGAGCAGTACTTC. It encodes CASSPDRYEQYF.

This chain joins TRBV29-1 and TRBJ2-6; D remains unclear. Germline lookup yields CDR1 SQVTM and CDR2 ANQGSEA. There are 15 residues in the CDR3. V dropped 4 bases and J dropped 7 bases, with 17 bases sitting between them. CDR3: CSVGASTGTANVLTF. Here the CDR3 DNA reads TGCAGCGTTGGGGCATCAACCGGAACAGCCAACGTCCTGACTTTC.

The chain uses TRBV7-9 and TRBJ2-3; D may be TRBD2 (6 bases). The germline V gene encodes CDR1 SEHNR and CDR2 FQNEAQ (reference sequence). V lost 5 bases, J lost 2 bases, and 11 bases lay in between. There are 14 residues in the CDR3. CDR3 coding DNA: TGTGCCAGCAGCGGCCGCGGGGTCACAGATACGCAGTATTTT. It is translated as CASSGRGVTDTQYF.

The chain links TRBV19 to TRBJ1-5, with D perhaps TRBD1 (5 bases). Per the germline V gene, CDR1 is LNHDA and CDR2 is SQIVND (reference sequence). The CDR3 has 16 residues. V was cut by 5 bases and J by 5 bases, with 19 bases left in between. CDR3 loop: CASSPLDGGVDQPQHF. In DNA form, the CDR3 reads TGTGCCAGTAGTCCCCTGGATGGGGGGGTTGATCAGCCCCAGCATTTT.

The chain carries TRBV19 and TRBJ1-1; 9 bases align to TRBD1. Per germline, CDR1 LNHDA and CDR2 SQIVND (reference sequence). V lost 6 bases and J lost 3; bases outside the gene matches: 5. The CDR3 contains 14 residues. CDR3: CASRVRQGDTEAFF. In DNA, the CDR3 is TGTGCCAGTAGAGTCCGACAGGGGGACACTGAAGCTTTCTTT.

This CDR3 is CASSQGPGSYTF. In DNA, the CDR3 is TGTGCCAGCTCACAGGGTCCAGGGAGCTACACCTTC. The chain employs TRBV18 and TRBJ1-2; perhaps TRBD1 as D (5 bases). The CDR3 runs to 12 residues. Trimming cost V 4 bases and J 9 bases, with 12 bases left between them. Germline CDR1 is KGHSH and CDR2 is LQKENI.

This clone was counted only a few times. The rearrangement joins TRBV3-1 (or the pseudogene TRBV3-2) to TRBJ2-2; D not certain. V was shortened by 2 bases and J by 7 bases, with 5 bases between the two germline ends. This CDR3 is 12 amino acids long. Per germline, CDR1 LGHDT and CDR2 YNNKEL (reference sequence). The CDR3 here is CASSQPYGELFF. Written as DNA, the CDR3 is TGTGCCAGCAGCCAACCCTACGGGGAGCTGTTTTTT.

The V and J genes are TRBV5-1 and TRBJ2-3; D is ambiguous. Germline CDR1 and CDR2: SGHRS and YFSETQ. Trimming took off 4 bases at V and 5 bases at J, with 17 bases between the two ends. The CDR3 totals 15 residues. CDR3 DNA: TGCGCCAGCAGCCCCCCCGTGGGCCGGATAGATACGCAGTATTTT. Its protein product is CASSPPVGRIDTQYF.

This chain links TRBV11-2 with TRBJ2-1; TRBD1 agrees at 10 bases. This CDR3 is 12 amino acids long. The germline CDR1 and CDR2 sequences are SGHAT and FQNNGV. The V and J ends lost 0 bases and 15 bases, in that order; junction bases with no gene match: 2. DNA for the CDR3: TGTGCCAGCAGCTTAGAGAGGACAGGGGGGTTCTTC. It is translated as CASSLERTGGFF. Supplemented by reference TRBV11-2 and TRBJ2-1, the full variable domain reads EAGVAQSPRYKIIEKRQSVAFWCNPISGHATLYWYQQILGQGPKLLIQFQNNGVVDDSQLPKDRFSAERLKGVDSTLKIQPAKLEDSAVYLCASSLERTGGFFGPGTRLTVL.

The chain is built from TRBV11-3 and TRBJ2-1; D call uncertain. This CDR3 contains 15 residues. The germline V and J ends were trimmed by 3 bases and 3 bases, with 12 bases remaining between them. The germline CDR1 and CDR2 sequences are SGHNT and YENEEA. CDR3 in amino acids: CASSFGRPGYNEQFF. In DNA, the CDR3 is TGTGCCAGCAGCTTTGGTCGTCCGGGCTACAATGAGCAGTTCTTC.

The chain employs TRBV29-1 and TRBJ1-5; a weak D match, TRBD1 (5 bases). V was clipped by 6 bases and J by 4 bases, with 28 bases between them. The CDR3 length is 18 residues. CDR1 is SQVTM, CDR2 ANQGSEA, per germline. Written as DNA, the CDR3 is TGCAGCGTCACAACCCACTCCGGGTCCGGGGGATGGAATCAGCCCCAGCATTTT. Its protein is CSVTTHSGSGGWNQPQHF.

CDR3 DNA: TGCGCCAGCAGCCAAGGACAGGGGTACCAAGAGACCCAGTACTTC. Its translation is CASSQGQGYQETQYF. The chain links TRBV4-3 to TRBJ2-5; 8 bases are a match to TRBD1. The CDR3 covers 15 residues. Unmatched junction bases numbered 1, after V lost 1 base and J lost 0 bases. Germline V gene sequence: CDR1 LGHNA, CDR2 YSLEER.

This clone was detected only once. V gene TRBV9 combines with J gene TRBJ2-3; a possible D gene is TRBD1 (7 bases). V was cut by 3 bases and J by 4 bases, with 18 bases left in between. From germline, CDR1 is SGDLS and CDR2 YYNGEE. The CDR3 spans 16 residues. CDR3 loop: CASSDPGRGAPDTQYF. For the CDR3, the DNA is TGTGCCAGCAGCGACCCTGGCAGGGGGGCCCCAGATACGCAGTATTTT.

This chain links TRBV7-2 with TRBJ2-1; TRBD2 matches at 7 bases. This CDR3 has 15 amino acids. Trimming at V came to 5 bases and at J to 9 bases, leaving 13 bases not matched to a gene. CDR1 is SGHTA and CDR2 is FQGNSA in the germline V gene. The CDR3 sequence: CASSPVVGRVGEQFF. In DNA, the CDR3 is TGTGCCAGCAGCCCAGTAGTAGGGAGGGTCGGTGAGCAGTTCTTC.

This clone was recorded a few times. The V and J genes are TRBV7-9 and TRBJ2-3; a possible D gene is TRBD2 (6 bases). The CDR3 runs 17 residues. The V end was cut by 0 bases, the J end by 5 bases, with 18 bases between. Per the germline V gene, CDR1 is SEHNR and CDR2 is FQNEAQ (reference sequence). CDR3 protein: CASSLASGTLWIDTQYF. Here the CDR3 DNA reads TGTGCCAGCAGCTTAGCTTCCGGGACTCTTTGGATAGATACGCAGTATTTT. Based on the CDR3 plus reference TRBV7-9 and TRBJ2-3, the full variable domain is DTGVSQNPRHKITKRGQNVTFRCDPISEHNRLYWYRQTLGQGPEFLTYFQNEAQLEKSRLLSDRFSAERPKGSFSTLEIQRTEQGDSAMYLCASSLASGTLWIDTQYFGPGTRLTVL.

The CDR3 region has the DNA TGCGCCAGCAAAAAACTAGAGGGCCGGACTGAAGCTTTCTTT. Protein sequence: CASKKLEGRTEAFF. The chain links TRBV4-1 to TRBJ1-1; D not certain. V was pared by 7 bases and J by 5 bases, with 17 bases between. Germline V gene lookup returns CDR1 MGHRA and CDR2 YSYEKL. The CDR3 length is 14 residues.

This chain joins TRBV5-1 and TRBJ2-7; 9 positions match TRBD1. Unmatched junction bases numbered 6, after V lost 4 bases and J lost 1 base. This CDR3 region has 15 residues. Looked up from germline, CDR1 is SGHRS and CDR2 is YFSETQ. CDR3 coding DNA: TGCGCCAGCAGCGGGGACGACAGGGGGTCCTACGAGCAGTACTTC. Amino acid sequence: CASSGDDRGSYEQYF.